A single sample gave rise to the 19 T cell receptor beta chains below, sequenced in a study of blood T cell repertoires in COVID-19. The method was immunoSEQ multiplex PCR; TCRdb's version includes in-frame clones alone and lacks a portion of them. The data show 45,000 to 55,000 clones, around 73% seen once. Material for sequencing was PBMCs or T cells enriched from blood (not recorded which). These receptors all stem from a woman aged 50 to 60 with acute COVID-19.

The J gene is TRBJ2-7, the V gene TRBV1; the table's D call TRBD2 went unverified against the DNA. TRBV1 is designated a pseudogene. CDR3 length: 15 amino acids. The CDR3 nucleotides read TGCACCAGCAGCCAAGATTTGCGGGGGGGCGGCGAGCAGTACTTC. It translates to CTSSQDLRGGGEQYF.

The chain has TRBV9 and TRBJ2-2; D remains unclear. Germline assignment: CDR1 SGDLS and CDR2 YYNGEE. CDR3 length equals 15 residues. V was cut by 0 bases and J by 6 bases, with 12 bases left in between. The CDR3 region is CASSVAGISSGELFF. CDR3 sequence (DNA): TGTGCCAGCAGCGTAGCCGGTATATCTTCCGGGGAGCTGTTTTTT.

The chain links TRBV6-5 to TRBJ1-2, with TRBD1 matching over 9 bases. The CDR3 spans 14 residues. The V segment lost 6 bases and the J segment 4 bases; nucleotides outside the gene matches: 6. Germline lookup yields CDR1 MNHEY and CDR2 SVGAGI. The CDR3 bases are TGTGCCAGCAGATCGGGACAGGGTCTCTATGGCTACACCTTC. Protein product: CASRSGQGLYGYTF.

The chain joins TRBV10-3 to TRBJ2-7, with D perhaps TRBD1 (5 bases). Germline V gene lookup returns CDR1 ENHRY and CDR2 SYGVKD. The CDR3 totals 14 residues. Deletions cut 0 bases from V and 9 bases from J, with 15 bases between. The CDR3 loop is CAISESTDKTRQYF. The DNA for the CDR3 is TGTGCCATCAGTGAGTCGACGGACAAAACGCGGCAGTACTTC.

V and J are TRBV28 and TRBJ1-3; a weak D match, TRBD1 (5 bases). V shed 4 bases and J shed 4 bases, with 11 bases lying between them. The CDR3 totals 14 residues. Germline V gene lookup returns CDR1 MDHEN and CDR2 SYDVKM. The DNA for the CDR3 is TGTGCCAGCAGTTCCGGGGGACGGGGAAACACCATATATTTT. This encodes CASSSGGRGNTIYF.

The V gene is TRBV3-1 (or the pseudogene TRBV3-2), the J gene TRBJ1-3, with D possibly matching TRBD1 (6 bases). Trimming left V 4 bases short and J 0 bases short, with 13 bases between. The CDR3 has 16 residues. Looked up from germline, CDR1 is LGHDT and CDR2 is YNNKEL (reference sequence). CDR3 DNA: TGTGCCAGCAGCCGGGCTTGGGGGCCCTCTGGAAACACCATATATTTT. This encodes CASSRAWGPSGNTIYF.

The chain has TRBV30 and TRBJ2-3; 8 nucleotides align to TRBD2. The ends lost 1 base at V and 4 bases at J; junction bases unmatched: 4. The germline V gene has CDR1 GTSNPN and CDR2 SVGIG (reference sequence). The CDR3 is 14 residues long. The CDR3 region is CAWSGSAGADTQYF. The CDR3 DNA is TGTGCCTGGAGTGGGTCAGCGGGGGCAGATACGCAGTATTTT.

CDR3 sequence: CASSPSTGDYGYTF. CDR3 nucleotides: TGTGCCAGCAGTCCTTCGACAGGGGACTATGGCTACACCTTC. The rearrangement uses TRBV2 and TRBJ1-2, with 8 bases lining up with TRBD1. After removal of 5 bases from V and 3 bases from J, the junction contained 5 bases not matched to a gene. The CDR3 spans 14 residues. Germline V gene sequence: CDR1 SNHLY, CDR2 FYNNEI.

The rearrangement joins TRBV13 to TRBJ1-1; D not resolved. Trimming removed 7 bases from V and 7 bases from J, with 19 bases in between. The CDR3 length is 14 residues. Germline V gene lookup returns CDR1 PRHDT and CDR2 FYEKMQ (reference sequence). This CDR3 reads CASTYRTLEGEAFF. The CDR3 DNA reads TGTGCCAGCACTTACCGGACGCTTGAGGGTGAAGCTTTCTTT. The entire variable domain, with the rest obtained from reference TRBV13 and TRBJ1-1, is as follows: AAGVIQSPRHLIKEKRETATLKCYPIPRHDTVYWYQQGPGQDPQFLISFYEKMQSDKGSIPDRFSAQQFSDYHSELNMSSLELGDSALYFCASTYRTLEGEAFFGQGTRLTVV.

The chain combines TRBV9 with TRBJ1-2; D remains unclear. CDR1 and CDR2 (germline): SGDLS, YYNGEE. CDR3 length: 15 amino acids. Between the trimmed V and J ends, which lost 0 bases and 3 bases, there was a span of 12 bases. The CDR3 reads CASSVGTLVDYGYTF. The CDR3 DNA follows: TGTGCCAGCAGCGTAGGGACTTTGGTTGACTATGGCTACACCTTC.

This rearrangement joins TRBV27 to TRBJ2-1, with a possible D match to TRBD2 (6 bases). Germline V gene lookup returns CDR1 MNHEY and CDR2 SMNVEV (reference sequence). CDR3 length: 16 residues. V lost 2 bases and J 0 bases, leaving 11 bases between the germline ends. The chain's CDR3 is CASSLGGSGSYNEQFF. For the CDR3, the DNA is TGTGCCAGCAGTTTAGGGGGGTCGGGCTCCTACAATGAGCAGTTCTTC.

The V call is TRBV3-1 (or the pseudogene TRBV3-2), the J call TRBJ1-2; 9 bases are a match to TRBD1. This CDR3 has 14 amino acids. J lost 6 bases, V lost 3 bases, and 5 bases had no gene match. Germline-derived CDR1 and CDR2 are LGHDT and YNNKEL (reference sequence). The CDR3 nucleotides read TGTGCCAGCAGCCATTGGGACAGGGACCATGGCTACACCTTC. As protein: CASSHWDRDHGYTF.

The V gene is TRBV19, the J gene TRBJ1-4; D is perhaps TRBD1 (5 bases). Germline assignment: CDR1 LNHDA and CDR2 SQIVND (reference sequence). V gave up 3 bases and J gave up 8 bases, with 16 bases separating them. The CDR3 extends over 15 amino acids. In DNA, the CDR3 is TGTGCCAGTAGTATGGGAGGACAAGCCACCGAAAAACTGTTTTTT. This sequence encodes CASSMGGQATEKLFF.

The chain joins TRBV5-1 to TRBJ2-1; 8 positions agree with TRBD2. The CDR3 is made up of 13 amino acids. CDR1 SGHRS and CDR2 YFSETQ come from the germline V gene. V lost 2 bases, J lost 8 bases, and 3 bases stayed unmatched. CDR3 bases: TGCGCCAGCAGCTTACGGGAGGGGGATGAGCAGTTCTTC. As protein: CASSLREGDEQFF.

This clone was seen a single time. The gene calls are TRBV7-9 and TRBJ1-6; 8 nucleotides line up with TRBD1. Germline V gene sequence: CDR1 SEHNR, CDR2 FQNEAQ (reference sequence). This CDR3 comprises 19 residues. The V and J ends lost 6 bases and 1 base, in that order; junction bases with no gene match: 14. The CDR3 reads CASRGQGARLGSYNSPLHF. CDR3 bases: TGTGCCAGCAGAGGACAGGGCGCGCGTCTTGGATCCTATAATTCACCCCTCCACTTT.

V is TRBV6-5 and J is TRBJ1-2; D remains ambiguous. Per germline, CDR1 MNHEY and CDR2 SVGAGI. The CDR3 has 13 amino acids. V lost 10 bases and J lost 4, with 16 bases in between. In DNA form, the CDR3 reads TGTGCCACCTCTAGGGAGGGCAGCTATGGCTACACCTTC. This translates into CATSREGSYGYTF.

The rearrangement links TRBV2 to TRBJ2-3; D possibly corresponds to TRBD2 (6 bases). Germline V gene data show CDR1 as SNHLY and CDR2 as FYNNEI. The CDR3 spans 17 residues. V was cut by 0 bases and J by 3 bases, with 16 bases left in between. Written as DNA, the CDR3 is TGTGCCAGCAGTGAAGCGATGGGGGGTAGCGGAACAGATACGCAGTATTTT. It codes for CASSEAMGGSGTDTQYF.

This clone was counted a few times. V and J are TRBV11-3 and TRBJ1-2; D gene uncertain. Deletions cut 5 bases from V and 6 bases from J, with 10 bases between. The CDR3 contains 12 residues. Germline V gene sequence: CDR1 SGHNT, CDR2 YENEEA. CDR3 nucleotides: TGTGCCAGCAGCCGAGAGGTGGATGGCTACACCTTC. Its protein product is CASSREVDGYTF. The full variable domain, in which reference TRBV11-3 and TRBJ1-2 provide the parts outside the CDR3, is EAGVVQSPRYKIIEKKQPVAFWCNPISGHNTLYWYLQNLGQGPELLIRYENEEAVDDSQLPKDRFSAERLKGVDSTLKIQPAELGDSAVYLCASSREVDGYTFGSGTRLTVV.

V usage is TRBV27 and J usage is TRBJ1-2; D not resolved. CDR1 is MNHEY, CDR2 SMNVEV, per germline (reference sequence). The CDR3 length is 13 residues. Trimming stripped 5 bases from V and 5 bases from J, with 12 bases between. Here the CDR3 DNA reads TGTGCCAGCAGTCCGACGAGGTATTATGGCTACACCTTC. Translating gives CASSPTRYYGYTF.